This TCR beta chain was observed in a study of blood T cell repertoires in COVID-19. Study-level information: Material from acute and convalescent COVID-19 was sourced from the United States, Italy and Spain. The cDNA or gDNA used as material had been derived from T cells, B-cell-depleted T cells, or PBMCs.

The CDR3 extends over 15 amino acids. CDR1 and CDR2 from the germline V gene are MNHEY and SVGEGT. V was clipped by 6 bases and J by 4 bases, with 15 bases between them. In the original workflow: Cell counts per sample came from amplifying reference gene primers. Measured with immunoSEQ multiplex PCR; TCRdb has only the in-frame clones, and not every one. The DNA gave D and trimming, while V, J and clone size come from that table. The sample consists of approximately 110,000 clones, about 86% of them appearing once. The rearrangement joins TRBV6-2 or TRBV6-3 to TRBJ2-2, with no clear D. Sequenced material: peripheral blood. The sequence was collected from a woman between 45 and 60 years old with active or convalescent COVID-19. The CDR3 is CASSWLGRGTGELFF. CDR3 coding DNA: TGTGCCAGCAGCTGGCTAGGTCGCGGCACCGGGGAGCTGTTTTTT.